The rows below give T cell receptor beta chains drawn from one sample of a study of shared clonotypes between healthy human individuals. This table comes from immunoSEQ multiplex PCR, and its TCRdb copy is limited to in-frame clones, with some not included. Of hundreds of thousands of clones in the sample, about 74% were seen once. The sequencing sample was made of memory CD4+ T cells sorted from blood. The origin of the receptors is a woman aged 25 to 39 in good health. CDR3s include the opening cysteine and the closing phenylalanine or tryptophan. The order of the fields is J gene, clone size, V gene, D gene, CDR3 protein, CDR3 DNA. A D gene is named only where the DNA matches it firmly. Clone size is stated in some rows and not others, as once, few, many or a class when expanded.

>TRBJ2-3|few|TRBV5-1|NA
CASSLGLSKDTQYF
TGCGCCAGCAGCTTGGGTCTTAGCAAAGATACGCAGTATTTT
>TRBJ2-7|once|TRBV29-1|NA
CSVERTPYEQYF
TGCAGCGTTGAAAGGACCCCCTACGAGCAGTACTTC
>TRBJ2-5|once|TRBV5-1|TRBD2
CASSIQTSGQETQYF
TGCGCCAGCAGCATCCAGACTAGCGGCCAAGAGACCCAGTACTTC
>TRBJ1-3|once|TRBV9|NA
CASSPTTFSGNTIYF
TGTGCCAGCAGCCCCACTACCTTCTCTGGAAACACCATATATTTT
>TRBJ1-4|NA|TRBV5-1|NA
CASKKGFGEEKLFF
TGCGCCAGCAAAAAGGGATTCGGAGAGGAAAAACTGTTTTTT
>TRBJ1-2|NA|TRBV19|TRBD1
CASTGDRENYGYTF
TGTGCCAGTACGGGGGACAGAGAGAACTATGGCTACACCTTC
>TRBJ1-2|NA|TRBV2|NA
CASSPTDRPGGYTF
TGTGCCAGCAGCCCTACGGACCGGCCCGGGGGCTACACCTTC
>TRBJ1-1|NA|TRBV7-9|TRBD1
CASSLGTANTEAFF
TGTGCCAGCAGTCTAGGGACAGCTAACACTGAAGCTTTCTTT
>TRBJ2-5|few|TRBV7-9|NA
CASSLGGGRETQYF
TGTGCCAGCAGCTTAGGAGGGGGACGAGAGACCCAGTACTTC
>TRBJ1-1|NA|TRBV5-4|NA
CASRPPPLGGNTEAFF
TGTGCCAGCAGACCTCCACCCCTTGGGGGGAACACTGAAGCTTTCTTT